Reported below is one TCR beta chain. Its antigen is unidentified. Assay: immunoSEQ multiplex PCR; the TCRdb copy retains only in-frame clones and omits some. The sample has about 150,000 clones, roughly 90% seen once. CDR3 length: 13 residues. The data were obtained in a study of T cell responses to AZD1222 COVID-19 vaccine. Study-wide findings and caveats: Sampling captured repertoires only after the peak T cell response. Donor demographics were predominantly white British with a female majority; clonal diversity may be underestimated. When two AZD1222 doses had been given, Spike-specific TCR breadth and depth rose.

This chain connects TRBV21-1 to TRBJ1-2; the DNA was not compared with TRBD1, the D call given in the table. TRBV21-1 is a known pseudogene. Sample: peripheral blood, taken 28 days after the second AZD1222 dose. This TCR derives from an adult who received the AZD1222 COVID-19 vaccine. CDR3 sequence: CASSLQRHYGYTF. CDR3 nucleotide sequence: TGTGCCAGCAGTTTACAGAGACACTATGGCTACACCTTC.